This T cell receptor (beta chain) was observed in a study of siplizumab effects on memory and regulatory T cells. This clone was observed once. The target antigen is unknown. Germline-derived CDR1 and CDR2 are MNHEY and SVGAGI. The ends were cut back, 8 bases at V and 9 bases at J, with 17 bases in the middle. The CDR3 contains 14 residues. Assay used: immunoSEQ multiplex PCR; TCRdb lists only in-frame clones, some missing. The sample shows 85,000 to 95,000 clones, nearly 95% of them seen only once. Findings and caveats of the study: In siplizumab cultures, the suppressive function of proliferating Tregs remained unconfirmed. A minor fraction of alloreactive clones, and no more, mapped to unstimulated subsets. Greater diversity than memory cells seemed evident in naive T cells, which also appeared to be major alloresponse contributors. Roughly 80-97% of proliferating CD4+ or CD8+ clones lacked an assignable naive or memory phenotype.

The source material was non-Treg CD4+ T cells sorted from blood. The receptor comes from a human donor in good health. This chain uses TRBV6-5 with TRBJ1-6; weak D call: TRBD1 (6 bases). The DNA of the CDR3 is TGTGCCAGCGGCTCCCCAAAAGGGGGTTCACCCCTCCACTTT. Its protein product is CASGSPKGGSPLHF.